The sequence of this T cell receptor (beta chain) was determined in a study of memory CD4+ T cells and cytomegalovirus serostatus. Single viable CD3+CD4+CD8-CD45RO+ cells were sorted as the memory CD4+ T cells. Germline loops: CDR1 KGHSH, CDR2 LQKENI. The CDR3 runs to 17 residues. Trimming removed 1 base at V and 1 base at J, with 16 bases between. TCRdb's table, derived via immunoSEQ multiplex PCR, lists solely in-frame clones and lacks some. The data contain tens of thousands of clones, around 78% of them seen just once; the ten biggest clones take up roughly 1.7%. Sample: memory CD4+ T cells from blood. The chain employs TRBV18 and TRBJ1-2, with D tentatively TRBD1 (6 bases). The receptor was isolated from an adult in good health and CMV-seronegative. The CDR3 sequence: CASSPLDLRGFNYGYTF. The DNA for the CDR3 is TGTGCCAGCTCACCACTCGATCTCAGGGGATTTAACTATGGCTACACCTTC.